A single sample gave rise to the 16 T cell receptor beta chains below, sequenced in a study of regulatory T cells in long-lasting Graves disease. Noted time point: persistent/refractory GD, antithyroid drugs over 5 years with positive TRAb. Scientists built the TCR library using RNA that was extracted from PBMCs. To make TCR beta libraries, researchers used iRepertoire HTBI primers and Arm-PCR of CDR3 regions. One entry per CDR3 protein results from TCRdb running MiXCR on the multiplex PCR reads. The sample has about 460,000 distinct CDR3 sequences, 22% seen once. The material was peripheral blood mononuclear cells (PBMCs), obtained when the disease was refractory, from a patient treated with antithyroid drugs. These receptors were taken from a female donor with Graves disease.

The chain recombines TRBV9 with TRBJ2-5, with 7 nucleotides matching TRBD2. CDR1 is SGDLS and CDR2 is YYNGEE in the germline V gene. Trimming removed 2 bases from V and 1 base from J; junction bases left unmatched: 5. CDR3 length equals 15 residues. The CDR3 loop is CASSVSAGVQETQYF. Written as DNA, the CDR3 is TGTGCCAGCAGCGTGTCCGCGGGGGTCCAAGAGACCCAGTACTTC.

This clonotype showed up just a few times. The CDR3, as DNA: TGCGCCAGCAGCTTGCAAATGGAGAACACTGAAGCTTTCTTT. It codes for CASSLQMENTEAFF. This chain joins TRBV5-1 and TRBJ1-1; D is undetermined. CDR3 length equals 14 residues. The germline CDR1 and CDR2 sequences are SGHRS and YFSETQ. V gave up 1 base and J gave up 1 base, with 8 bases separating them.

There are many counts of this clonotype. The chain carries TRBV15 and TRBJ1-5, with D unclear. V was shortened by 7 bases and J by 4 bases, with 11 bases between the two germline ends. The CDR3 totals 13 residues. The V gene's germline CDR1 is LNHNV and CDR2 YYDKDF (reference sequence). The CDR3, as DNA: TGTGCCACCACCCACAGCCAAAATCAGCCCCAGCATTTT. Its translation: CATTHSQNQPQHF.

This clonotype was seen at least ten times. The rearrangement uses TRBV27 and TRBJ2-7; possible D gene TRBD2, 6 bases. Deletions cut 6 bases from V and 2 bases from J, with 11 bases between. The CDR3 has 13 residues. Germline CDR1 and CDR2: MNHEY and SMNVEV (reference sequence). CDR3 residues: CASSGGEPYEQYF. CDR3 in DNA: TGTGCCAGCAGCGGCGGGGAGCCCTACGAGCAGTACTTC.

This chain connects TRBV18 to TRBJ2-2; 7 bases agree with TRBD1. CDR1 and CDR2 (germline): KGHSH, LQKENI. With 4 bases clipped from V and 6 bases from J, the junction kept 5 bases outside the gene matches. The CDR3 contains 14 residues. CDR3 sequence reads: CASSRDRESGELFF. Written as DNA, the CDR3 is TGTGCCAGCTCACGAGACAGGGAGTCCGGGGAGCTGTTTTTT.

As DNA, the CDR3 is TGTGCCAGTGGACTAGCGGGGCGGGAGACCCAGTACTTC. Its protein is CASGLAGRETQYF. The genes are TRBV19 and TRBJ2-5; the match to TRBD2 covers 12 bases. This CDR3 spans 13 amino acids. Germline CDR1 LNHDA, CDR2 SQIVND (reference sequence). Trimming cost V 8 bases and J 5 bases; bases outside gene matches: 3.

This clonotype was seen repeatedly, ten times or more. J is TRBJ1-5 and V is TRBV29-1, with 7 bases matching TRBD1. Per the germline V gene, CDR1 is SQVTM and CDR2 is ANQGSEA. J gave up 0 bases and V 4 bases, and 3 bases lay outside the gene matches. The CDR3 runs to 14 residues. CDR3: CSVVQGGSNQPQHF. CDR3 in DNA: TGCAGCGTTGTGCAGGGGGGTAGCAATCAGCCCCAGCATTTT. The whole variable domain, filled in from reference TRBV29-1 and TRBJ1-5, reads SAVISQKPSRDICQRGTSLTIQCQVDSQVTMMFWYRQQPGQSLTLIATANQGSEATYESGFVIDKFPISRPNLTFSTLTVSNMSPEDSSIYLCSVVQGGSNQPQHFGDGTRLSIL.

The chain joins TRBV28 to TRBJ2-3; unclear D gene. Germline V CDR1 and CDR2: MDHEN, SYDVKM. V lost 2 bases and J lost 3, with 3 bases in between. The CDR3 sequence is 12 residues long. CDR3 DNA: TGTGCCAGCAGTTTAGAGACAGATACGCAGTATTTT. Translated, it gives CASSLETDTQYF.

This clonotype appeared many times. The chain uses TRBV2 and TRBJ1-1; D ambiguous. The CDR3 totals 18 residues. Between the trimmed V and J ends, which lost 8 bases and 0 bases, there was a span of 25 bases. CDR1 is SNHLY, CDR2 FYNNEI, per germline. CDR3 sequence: CASGVPDFSPSLNTEAFF. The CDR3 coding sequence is TGTGCCAGCGGAGTCCCGGACTTTTCCCCATCCCTGAACACTGAAGCTTTCTTT.

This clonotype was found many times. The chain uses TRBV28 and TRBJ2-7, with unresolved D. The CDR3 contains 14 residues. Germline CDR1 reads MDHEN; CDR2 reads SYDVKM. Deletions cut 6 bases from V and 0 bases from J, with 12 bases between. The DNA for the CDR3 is TGTGCCAGCAGACGGGCAGCTAGCTCCTACGAGCAGTACTTC. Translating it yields CASRRAASSYEQYF.

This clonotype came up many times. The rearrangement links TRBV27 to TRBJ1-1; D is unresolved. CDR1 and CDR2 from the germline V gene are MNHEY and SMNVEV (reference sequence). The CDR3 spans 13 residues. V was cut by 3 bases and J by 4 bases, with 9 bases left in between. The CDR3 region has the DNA TGTGCCAGCAGTTTCTCCCGCGGCACTGAAGCTTTCTTT. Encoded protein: CASSFSRGTEAFF.

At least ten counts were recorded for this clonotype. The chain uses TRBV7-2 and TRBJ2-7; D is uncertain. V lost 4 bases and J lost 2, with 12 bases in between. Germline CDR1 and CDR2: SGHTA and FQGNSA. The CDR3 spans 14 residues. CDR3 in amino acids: CASSSLDKPYEQYF. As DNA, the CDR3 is TGTGCCAGCAGCTCGTTAGACAAGCCCTACGAGCAGTACTTC.

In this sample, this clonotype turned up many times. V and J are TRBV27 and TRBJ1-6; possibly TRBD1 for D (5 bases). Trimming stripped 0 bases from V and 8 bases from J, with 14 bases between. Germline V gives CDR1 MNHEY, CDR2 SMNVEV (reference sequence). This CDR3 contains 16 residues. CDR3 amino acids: CASSLSFGAWDSPLHF. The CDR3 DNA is TGTGCCAGCAGTTTATCGTTCGGGGCCTGGGATTCACCCCTCCACTTT.

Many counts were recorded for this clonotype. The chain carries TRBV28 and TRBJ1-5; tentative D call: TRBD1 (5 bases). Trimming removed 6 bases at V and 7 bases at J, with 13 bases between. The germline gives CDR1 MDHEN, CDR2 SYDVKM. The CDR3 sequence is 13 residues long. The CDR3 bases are TGTGCCAGCAGGTACAGGCGGGTCCAGCCCCAGCATTTT. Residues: CASRYRRVQPQHF.

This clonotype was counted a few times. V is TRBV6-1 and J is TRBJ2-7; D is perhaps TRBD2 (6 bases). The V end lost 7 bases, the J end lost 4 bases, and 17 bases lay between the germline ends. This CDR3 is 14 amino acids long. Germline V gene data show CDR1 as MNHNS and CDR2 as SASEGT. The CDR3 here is CASTEGGARYEQYF. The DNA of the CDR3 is TGTGCCAGCACCGAAGGAGGGGCGAGATACGAGCAGTACTTC.

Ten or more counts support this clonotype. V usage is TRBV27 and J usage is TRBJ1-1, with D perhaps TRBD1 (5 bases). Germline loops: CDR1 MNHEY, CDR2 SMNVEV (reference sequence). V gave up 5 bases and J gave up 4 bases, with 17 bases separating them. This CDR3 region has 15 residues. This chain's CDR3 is CASSPTDWFGTEAFF. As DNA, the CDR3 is TGTGCCAGCAGTCCGACAGACTGGTTCGGCACTGAAGCTTTCTTT.